This TCR beta chain comes out of a study of vaccination and CD4 T cells after COVID-19 (dated 2022 in TCRdb). With regard to the full study: SARS-CoV-2 positivity had been established in the convalescent patients by nasal swab PCR, and mild disease was recorded in several of these patients and severe disease in one. In over 8 COVID-19 convalescent patients and a handful of infection-naive healthy vaccine recipients, researchers compared the spike-specific CD4+ TCR repertoire from before mRNA vaccination with the repertoire from after. As controls, cultures received a CEFX viral epitope pool (the positive control), an HIV-1 Nef peptide pool (the negative control), or no peptide at all. Post-COVID blood samples were collected from convalescent patients a median of approximately 93 days after diagnosis, with a range of about 30 to 161 days. The convalescent cohort included six males and four females, with two Hispanic individuals, seven Caucasians, two Asians and one multiracial person. Post-vaccine blood samples were taken a median of about 70 days after the second vaccine dose, with a range of 14 to 241 days. Participants got two doses of the Pfizer-BioNTech BNT162b2 vaccine (n=8) or two doses of the Moderna mRNA-1273 vaccine (n=2). For stimulating the cultures, overlapping spike peptide pools were used, derived from SARS-CoV-2 as well as from the common cold coronaviruses HCoV-NL63, HCoV-OC43 and HCoV-229E. Results and caveats for the whole study, not just this receptor: The number of convalescent patients in the study was relatively small, and the study did not examine early timepoints following natural infection. In convalescent patients, nearly all vaccine-specific clones (304 of 307) were found to be mono-reactive for SARS-CoV-2 spike rather than cross-reactive with common cold coronaviruses. Although the median number of SARS-CoV-2-reactive clonotypes went up from fewer than 25 after infection to some 40 after vaccination, the increase was not significant. In convalescent patients, a median roughly 85% of post-vaccine SARS-CoV-2-reactive clones were detected only after vaccination, and vaccine-specific priming was suggested by this finding.

This specimen's treatment or condition label, interpreted: roughly 11-day PBMC culture with coronavirus spike peptide pools or control peptides (ViraFEST assay). The ViraFEST assay was used in the study, in which antigen-specific T cells were expanded with peptide pools and expanded clonotypes were subsequently identified by TCR sequencing. The convalescent patients' positive SARS-CoV-2 PCR tests fell between March and December 2020, which was before the Alpha, Beta and Delta variants emerged in the United States. PBMCs were cultured at roughly 1.9 million per well in IMDM supplemented with roughly 5% human AB serum and approximately 10 IU/ml IL-2, with about 10 ug/ml peptide pools added. Half of the culture medium was replaced with fresh IL-2-containing medium on days 3 and 7. CD4+ T cells were isolated after approximately 10 days of culture through negative selection using the EasySep CD4+ T cell isolation kit. PBMCs were separated from whole blood using Ficoll-Paque Plus gradient centrifugation and then either used fresh or cryopreserved at -140C. In general, triplicate wells were set up for every culture condition.

Library generation was performed with PCR. DNA from cultured CD4+ T cells was subjected to TCR sequencing with the Oncomine TCR Beta short-read assay at the Johns Hopkins FTIC core. The QIAamp micro DNA kit was used to extract genomic DNA from the cultured CD4+ T cells. Oncomine TCR Beta libraries from cultured CD4+ T cells were pooled using unique dual indexes and sequenced on an Illumina iSeq 100. The authors processed their data as follows. Non-productive sequences were filtered out, and CDR3s that did not start with C, did not end with F or W, or were shorter than 7 amino acids were discarded. Antigen-specific clonotypes were identified with the MANAFEST web application by comparing peptide-stimulated wells with reference and other culture wells. An FDR below 0.05, an odds ratio above 5, and a productive frequency above 0.1% in at least two of three replicate wells were required for clones to be considered positive. A clonotype counted as cross-reactive if it showed significant expansion both in the SARS-CoV-2 spike wells and in at least one common cold coronavirus spike condition. Levenshtein distances (stringdist) and unrooted phylogenetic trees (ape) in R version 3.6.1 were used to assess CDR3 homology. Using fastp at Q25 and MiXCR, TCRdb reprocessed the public reads and kept productive beta chains. Each CDR3 protein appears once, grouped with its most common genes and DNA. TCRdb's processing, not the study's, gives the V and J calls here. Across this sample there are around 12,000 distinct CDR3 sequences, with 47% seen only once. Around a fifth of the sample lies in the top ten.

As regards this clonotype: This clone's antigen is unknown. Base qualities are not at hand, and no much larger clone is one base apart.

The germline V gene encodes CDR1 SGHVS and CDR2 FQNEAQ. Unmatched junction bases come to 6, with V trimmed by 6 bases and J by 0 bases. The CDR3 starts with the cysteine, ends with the phenylalanine, and has 16 residues. The retained sequence is limited to the CDR3, 48 bases, with the frame set at the first base. Sample: CD4+ T cells from blood, cultured in vitro. Recombination joined TRBV7-8 with TRBJ2-1; the junction holds 9 bases that match TRBD2. This TCR was sampled from a human donor who had recovered from COVID-19. The nucleotides read TGTGCCAGCAGACTTAGCGGGAGTGGCTCCTACAATGAGCAGTTCTTC. Protein translation: CASRLSGSGSYNEQFF.